This T cell receptor (beta chain) was retrieved from a study of T cell repertoires in cytomegalovirus infection. This clonotype was seen a single time. Its specificity is unknown. TCRdb used MiXCR to reprocess the reads, holding one entry per CDR3 protein. Of around 750,000 distinct CDR3 sequences listed, about 33% are singletons. Germline V gives CDR1 MDHEN, CDR2 SYDVKM. The CDR3 runs 15 residues. Trimming removed 3 bases from V and 1 base from J, with 13 bases in between. The specimen comprised cultured CD8+ T cells from PBMCs, sampled from culture after CMV antigen stimulation. The receptor comes from a human donor in good health (CMV status not recorded). Some clones in this sample may be carry-over from other donors' samples. The V and J genes are TRBV28 and TRBJ2-7; D gene uncertain. The CDR3 region is CASSLYSLFSYEQYF. The CDR3 nucleotides are TGTGCCAGCAGTTTGTACAGCCTGTTTTCCTACGAGCAGTACTTC.